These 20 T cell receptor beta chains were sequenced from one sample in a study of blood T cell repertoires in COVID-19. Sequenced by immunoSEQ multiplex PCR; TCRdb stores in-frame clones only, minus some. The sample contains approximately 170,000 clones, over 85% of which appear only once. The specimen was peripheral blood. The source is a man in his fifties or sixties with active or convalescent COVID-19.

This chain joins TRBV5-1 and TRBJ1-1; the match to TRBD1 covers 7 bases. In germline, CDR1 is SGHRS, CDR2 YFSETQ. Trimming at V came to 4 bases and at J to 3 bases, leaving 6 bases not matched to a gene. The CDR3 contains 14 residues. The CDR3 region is CASSGVTGYTEAFF. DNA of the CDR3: TGCGCCAGCAGCGGAGTGACAGGGTACACTGAAGCTTTCTTT.

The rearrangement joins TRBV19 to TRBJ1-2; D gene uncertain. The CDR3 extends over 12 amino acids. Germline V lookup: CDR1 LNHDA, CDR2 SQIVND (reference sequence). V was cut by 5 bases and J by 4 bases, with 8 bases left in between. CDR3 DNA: TGTGCCAGTAGTGGGGAGACCTATGGCTACACCTTC. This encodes CASSGETYGYTF.

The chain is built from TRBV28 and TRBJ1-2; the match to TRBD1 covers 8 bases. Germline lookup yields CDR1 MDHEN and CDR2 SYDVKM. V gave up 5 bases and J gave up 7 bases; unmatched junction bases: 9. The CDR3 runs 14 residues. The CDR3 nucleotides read TGTGCCAGCAGTCCCGCAGGGGGCGCTTTTGGCTACACCTTC. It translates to CASSPAGGAFGYTF.

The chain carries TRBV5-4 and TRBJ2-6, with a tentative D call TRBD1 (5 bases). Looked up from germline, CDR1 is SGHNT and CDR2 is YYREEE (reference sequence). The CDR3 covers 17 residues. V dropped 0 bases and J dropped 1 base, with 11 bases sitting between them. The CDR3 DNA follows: TGTGCCAGCAGCTTGGGACAGAGAATATCTGGGGCCAACGTCCTGACTTTC. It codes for CASSLGQRISGANVLTF.

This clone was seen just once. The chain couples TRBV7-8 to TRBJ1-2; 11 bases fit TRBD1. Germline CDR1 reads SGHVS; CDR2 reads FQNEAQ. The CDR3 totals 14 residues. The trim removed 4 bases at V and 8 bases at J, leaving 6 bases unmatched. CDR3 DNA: TGTGCCAGCAGCTGGACAGGGGGCTCAGGGGGCTACACCTTC. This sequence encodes CASSWTGGSGGYTF.

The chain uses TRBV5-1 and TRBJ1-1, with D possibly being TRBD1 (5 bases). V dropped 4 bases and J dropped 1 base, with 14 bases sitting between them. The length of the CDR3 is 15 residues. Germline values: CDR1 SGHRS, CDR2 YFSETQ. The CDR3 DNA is TGCGCCAGCAGCAGTATCGGCAGGGCGAACACTGAAGCTTTCTTT. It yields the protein CASSSIGRANTEAFF.

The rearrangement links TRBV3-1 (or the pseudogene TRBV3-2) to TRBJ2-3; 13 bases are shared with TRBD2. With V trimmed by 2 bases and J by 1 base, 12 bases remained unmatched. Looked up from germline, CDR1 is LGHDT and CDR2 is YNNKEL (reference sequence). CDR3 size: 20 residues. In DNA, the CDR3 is TGTGCCAGCAGCCAATACATGCCGGGACTAGCGGGGTTGGGCACAGATACGCAGTATTTT. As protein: CASSQYMPGLAGLGTDTQYF.

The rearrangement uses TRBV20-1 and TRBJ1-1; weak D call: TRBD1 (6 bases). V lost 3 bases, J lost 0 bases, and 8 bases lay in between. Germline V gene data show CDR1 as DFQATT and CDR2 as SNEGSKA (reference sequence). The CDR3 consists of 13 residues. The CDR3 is CSASGDMNTEAFF. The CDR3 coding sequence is TGCAGTGCTAGTGGGGACATGAACACTGAAGCTTTCTTT.

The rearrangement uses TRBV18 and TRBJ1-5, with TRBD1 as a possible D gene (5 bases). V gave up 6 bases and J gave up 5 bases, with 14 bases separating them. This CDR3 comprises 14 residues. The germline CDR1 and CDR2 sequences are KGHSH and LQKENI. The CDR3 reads CASSGIPGDQPQHF. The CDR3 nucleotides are TGTGCCAGCTCCGGAATTCCGGGGGATCAGCCCCAGCATTTT.

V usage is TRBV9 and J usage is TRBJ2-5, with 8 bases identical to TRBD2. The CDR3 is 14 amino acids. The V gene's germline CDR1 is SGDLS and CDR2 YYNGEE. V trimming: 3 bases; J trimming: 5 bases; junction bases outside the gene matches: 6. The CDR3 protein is CASSAGGAGETQYF. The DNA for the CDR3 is TGTGCCAGCAGCGCCGGGGGGGCTGGTGAGACCCAGTACTTC.

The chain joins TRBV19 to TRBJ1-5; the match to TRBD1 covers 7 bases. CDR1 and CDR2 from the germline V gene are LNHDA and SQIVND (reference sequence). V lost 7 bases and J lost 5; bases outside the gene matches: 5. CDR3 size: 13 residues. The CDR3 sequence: CASTKQGYQPQHF. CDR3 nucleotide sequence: TGTGCCAGTACCAAACAGGGGTATCAGCCCCAGCATTTT.

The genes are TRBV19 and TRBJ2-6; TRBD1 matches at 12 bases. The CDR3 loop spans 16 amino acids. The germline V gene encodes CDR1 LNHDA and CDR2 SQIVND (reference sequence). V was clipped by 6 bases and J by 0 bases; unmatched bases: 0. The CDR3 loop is CASRGQGASGANVLTF. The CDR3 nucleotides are TGTGCCAGTAGGGGACAGGGGGCCTCTGGGGCCAACGTCCTGACTTTC. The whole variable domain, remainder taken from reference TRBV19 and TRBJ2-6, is DGGITQSPKYLFRKEGQNVTLSCEQNLNHDAMYWYRQDPGQGLRLIYYSQIVNDFQKGDIAEGYSVSREKKESFPLTVTSAQKNPTAFYLCASRGQGASGANVLTFGAGSRLTVL.

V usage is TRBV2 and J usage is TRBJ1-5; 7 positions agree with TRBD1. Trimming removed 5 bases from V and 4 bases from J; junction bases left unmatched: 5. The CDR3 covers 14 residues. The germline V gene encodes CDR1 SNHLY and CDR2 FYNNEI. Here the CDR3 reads CASSNRDSNQPQHF. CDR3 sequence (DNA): TGTGCCAGCAGTAACCGGGACAGTAATCAGCCCCAGCATTTT.

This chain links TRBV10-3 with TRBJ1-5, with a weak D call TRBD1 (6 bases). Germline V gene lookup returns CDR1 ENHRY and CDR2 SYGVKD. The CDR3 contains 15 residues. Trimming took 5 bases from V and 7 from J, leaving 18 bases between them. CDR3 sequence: CAISQQGSGRQPQHF. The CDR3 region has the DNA TGTGCCATCAGTCAACAGGGAAGTGGACGACAGCCCCAGCATTTT.

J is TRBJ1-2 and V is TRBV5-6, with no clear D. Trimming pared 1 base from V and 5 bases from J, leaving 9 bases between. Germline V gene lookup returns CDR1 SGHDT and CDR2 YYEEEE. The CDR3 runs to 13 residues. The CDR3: CASSLTQWYGYTF. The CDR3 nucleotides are TGTGCCAGCAGCTTGACACAGTGGTATGGCTACACCTTC.

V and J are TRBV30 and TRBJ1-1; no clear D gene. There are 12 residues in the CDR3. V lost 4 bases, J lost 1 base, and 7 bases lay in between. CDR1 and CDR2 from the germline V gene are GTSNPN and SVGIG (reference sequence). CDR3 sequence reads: CAWMIGNTEAFF. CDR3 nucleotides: TGTGCCTGGATGATCGGGAACACTGAAGCTTTCTTT.

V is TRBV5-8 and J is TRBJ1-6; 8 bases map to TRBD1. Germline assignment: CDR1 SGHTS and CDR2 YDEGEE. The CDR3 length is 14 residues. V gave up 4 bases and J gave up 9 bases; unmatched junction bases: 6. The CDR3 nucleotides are TGTGCCAGCAGCCTAGGACAGGGTCGTTCACCCCTCCACTTT. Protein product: CASSLGQGRSPLHF.

The DNA for the CDR3 is TGTGCCTGGATACAGGGGAGCGCTGGGGCCAACGTCCTGACTTTC. Translation: CAWIQGSAGANVLTF. This chain uses TRBV30 with TRBJ2-6; 7 bases align to TRBD1. J lost 2 bases, V lost 4 bases, and 5 bases had no gene match. The germline V gene has CDR1 GTSNPN and CDR2 SVGIG (reference sequence). CDR3 length: 15 amino acids.

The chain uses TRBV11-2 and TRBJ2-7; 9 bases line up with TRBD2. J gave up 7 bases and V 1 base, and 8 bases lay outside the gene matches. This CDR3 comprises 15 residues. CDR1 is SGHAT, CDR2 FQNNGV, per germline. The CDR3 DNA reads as TGTGCCAGCAGCTTAGTGGCGGGGGGGCCGCGAGAGCAGTACTTC. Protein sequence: CASSLVAGGPREQYF.

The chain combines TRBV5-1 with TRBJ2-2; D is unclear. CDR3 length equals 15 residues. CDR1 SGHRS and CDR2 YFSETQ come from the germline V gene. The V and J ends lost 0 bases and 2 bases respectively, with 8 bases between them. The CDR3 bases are TGCGCCAGCAGCTTGGACATCCTCAACACCGGGGAGCTGTTTTTT. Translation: CASSLDILNTGELFF.